Listed below are T cell receptor beta chains from one sample, sequenced in a study of blood T cell repertoires in COVID-19. The protocol was immunoSEQ multiplex PCR, while the TCRdb copy is restricted to in-frame clones and leaves out a portion. The data hold 70,000 to 90,000 clones, with around four fifths observed a single time. The sequenced material came from peripheral blood. The receptors shown here come from a human donor in a cohort sampled during active COVID-19. CDR3s include the opening cysteine and the closing phenylalanine or tryptophan. D genes are given only for firm matches. Expanded clones are given a class, and other clones once, few, many or no size at all.

>TRBJ2-1|TRBV9|14|TRBD2|few
CASSSLTSGHEQFF
TGTGCCAGCAGCTCCCTAACTAGCGGCCATGAGCAGTTCTTC
>TRBJ1-6|TRBV6-6|17|.|.
CASSPTRRDIHNSPLHF
TGTGCCAGCAGTCCTACCCGCCGGGACATACATAATTCACCCCTCCACTTT
>TRBJ1-1|TRBV6-1|15|TRBD1|.
CASSEGTGLNTEAFF
TGTGCCAGCAGCGAAGGGACAGGGCTAAACACTGAAGCTTTCTTT
>TRBJ2-5|TRBV11-1|11|.|.
CASSLQETQYF
TGTGCCAGCAGCCTCCAAGAGACCCAGTACTTC
>TRBJ1-1|TRBV29-1|13|TRBD1|once
CSVERVLQGPAFF
TGCAGCGTTGAAAGGGTACTACAGGGGCCAGCTTTCTTT
>TRBJ2-7|TRBV28|10|.|.
CASSRYEQYF
TGTGCCAGCAGCCGCTACGAGCAGTACTTC
>TRBJ2-3|TRBV15|18|.|once
CATSRDPGRGLGTDTQYF
TGTGCCACCAGCAGAGACCCAGGTAGGGGTCTGGGGACAGATACGCAGTATTTT
>TRBJ2-7|TRBV5-1|13|TRBD1|.
CASSGTGTHEQYF
TGCGCCAGCAGCGGGACAGGTACCCACGAGCAGTACTTC
>TRBJ2-4|TRBV7-9|14|.|few
CASSEVDSRNIQYF
TGTGCCAGCAGCGAAGTCGACAGCAGAAACATTCAGTACTTC
>TRBJ1-6|TRBV7-9|13|TRBD1|.
CASSSTGDSPLHF
TGTGCCAGCAGTTCAACAGGGGATTCACCCCTCCACTTT
>TRBJ1-5|TRBV19|14|.|.
CASSVRGYDQPQHF
TGTGCCAGTAGTGTTCGGGGATACGATCAGCCCCAGCATTTT
>TRBJ2-5|TRBV3-1/TRBV3-2|17|TRBD2|.
CASSQGRMGGPGETQYF
TGTGCCAGCAGCCAAGGTCGGATGGGAGGGCCTGGAGAGACCCAGTACTTC
>TRBJ2-1|TRBV5-1|17|TRBD2|once
CASSSFPPPSGDNEQFF
TGCGCCAGCAGCTCGTTTCCGCCACCTAGCGGGGACAATGAGCAGTTCTTC
>TRBJ1-5|TRBV19|16|TRBD1|.
CASSTTDRGVLQPQHF
TGTGCCAGTAGTACTACGGACAGGGGGGTCTTGCAGCCCCAGCATTTT
>TRBJ2-1|TRBV7-3|15|TRBD2|.
CASSTLAGEGNEQFF
TGTGCCAGCAGCACACTAGCGGGAGAGGGCAATGAGCAGTTCTTC
>TRBJ2-1|TRBV2|15|TRBD2|.
CASTSTSGRYNEQFF
TGTGCCAGCACTTCGACTAGCGGGAGATACAATGAGCAGTTCTTC
>TRBJ2-3|TRBV19|14|TRBD1|once
CASSHGTGVDTQYF
TGTGCCAGTAGTCACGGGACAGGTGTAGATACGCAGTATTTT
>TRBJ1-4|TRBV14|13|.|.
CASSQGTGEKLFF
TGTGCCAGCAGCCAAGGTACCGGGGAAAAACTGTTTTTT
>TRBJ1-5|TRBV6-5|14|.|.
CATSQAGDNQPQHF
TGTGCCACTTCCCAGGCAGGGGATAATCAGCCCCAGCATTTT
>TRBJ1-1|TRBV6-2/TRBV6-3|16|.|.
CASSSSGLRGDTEAFF
TGTGCCAGCAGTAGCTCGGGCCTACGGGGGGACACTGAAGCTTTCTTT
>TRBJ1-6|TRBV5-1|15|TRBD1|.
CASSPGQGLGSPLHF
TGCGCCAGCAGCCCCGGACAGGGGTTGGGATCACCCCTCCACTTT
>TRBJ2-1|TRBV7-7|16|TRBD2|.
CASSPLIAGGVNEQFF
TGTGCTAGCAGCCCTCTGATAGCGGGAGGGGTCAATGAGCAGTTCTTC
>TRBJ1-2|TRBV20-1|11|.|.
CSAREAFGYTF
TGCAGTGCTAGAGAAGCCTTTGGCTACACCTTC
>TRBJ2-1|TRBV6-6|16|TRBD2|.
CASSYGLGRADNEQFF
TGTGCCAGCAGTTACGGCCTCGGGAGGGCCGATAATGAGCAGTTCTTC
>TRBJ1-1|TRBV10-1|13|.|.
CASSEAGLPEAFF
TGCGCCAGCAGTGAGGCAGGGTTGCCTGAAGCTTTCTTT
>TRBJ2-2|TRBV5-4|14|.|.
CASSLGRGTGELFF
TGTGCCAGCAGCTTGGGGCGGGGCACCGGGGAGCTGTTTTTT
>TRBJ1-2|TRBV11-2|13|.|.
CASSQGGRVGYTF
TGTGCCAGCAGCCAAGGGGGTAGGGTGGGCTACACCTTC
>TRBJ2-2|TRBV24-1|15|.|.
CATSASTRATGELFF
TGTGCCACCAGTGCCTCGACTAGAGCCACCGGGGAGCTGTTTTTT
>TRBJ2-5|TRBV7-3|16|TRBD2|once
CASSLGISGGSETQYF
TGTGCCAGCAGCTTAGGGATTAGCGGGGGAAGTGAGACCCAGTACTTC
>TRBJ2-7|TRBV18|13|TRBD2|.
CASSPGLAGEQYF
TGTGCCAGCTCACCGGGACTAGCGGGCGAGCAGTACTTC
>TRBJ2-7|TRBV19|14|TRBD2|.
CASTMTSGSYEQYF
TGTGCCAGTACGATGACTAGCGGATCCTACGAGCAGTACTTC
>TRBJ1-1|TRBV5-1|15|TRBD1|.
CASSPRGRGNTEAFF
TGCGCCAGCAGCCCCAGGGGGCGCGGGAACACTGAAGCTTTCTTT
>TRBJ2-1|TRBV20-1|14|TRBD2|.
CSASEAGERHEQFF
TGCAGTGCTAGTGAGGCGGGAGAACGGCATGAGCAGTTCTTC
>TRBJ2-3|TRBV9|13|.|.
CASSLRTADTQYF
TGTGCCAGCAGCCTCCGGACAGCCGATACGCAGTATTTT
>TRBJ2-5|TRBV3-1/TRBV3-2|12|.|.
CASSQDSKLRYF
TGTGCCAGCAGCCAAGATAGTAAGTTGAGGTACTTC
>TRBJ2-1|TRBV27|15|TRBD2|.
CAWTYRAGGSDEQFF
TGTGCCTGGACTTATCGGGCGGGAGGTAGCGATGAGCAGTTCTTC
>TRBJ2-5|TRBV7-8|14|.|.
CASSPGQLQETQYF
TGTGCCAGCAGCCCTGGACAGCTACAAGAGACCCAGTACTTC
>TRBJ2-7|TRBV27|15|.|.
CASSFGGIGRYEQYF
TGTGCCAGCAGTTTCGGGGGTATCGGGCGGTACGAGCAGTACTTC
>TRBJ2-2|TRBV24-1|15|.|.
CATSDRGQGPGELFF
TGTGCCACCAGTGACCGGGGACAAGGCCCCGGGGAGCTGTTTTTT
>TRBJ2-5|TRBV5-4|15|.|once
CASSLRSPFQETQYF
TGTGCCAGCAGCTTGCGGTCTCCCTTCCAAGAGACCCAGTACTTC
>TRBJ1-5|TRBV30|15|.|.
CAWREPFGNGQPQHF
TGTGCCTGGAGGGAGCCTTTCGGGAATGGTCAGCCCCAGCATTTT
>TRBJ2-1|TRBV6-1|15|.|.
CASSEYDNSYNEQFF
TGTGCCAGCAGTGAATACGACAACTCCTACAATGAGCAGTTCTTC
>TRBJ2-7|TRBV28|15|TRBD1|.
CASRAPGQRGPEQYF
TGTGCCAGCAGAGCTCCGGGACAGAGAGGACCCGAGCAGTACTTC